This T cell receptor (beta chain) comes out of a study of T cell responses to AZD1222 COVID-19 vaccine. Study results and caveats: Only after the peak T cell response were repertoires sampled.

A remark on this clone: Its antigen is still unknown.

The CDR3 loop spans 14 amino acids. Trimming took 3 bases from V and 1 from J, leaving 9 bases between them. The germline CDR1 and CDR2 sequences are LNHDA and SQIVND (reference sequence). Sequencing was performed with immunoSEQ multiplex PCR; in TCRdb, only in-frame clones are kept and a portion is missing. The repertoire consists of 96,000 or so clones, with 90% occurring once and the leading ten covering about 25%. This receptor was obtained from an adult in good health. Sequences were derived from peripheral blood, sampled on day 0 of AZD1222 vaccination. The chain carries TRBV19 and TRBJ1-1; D may be TRBD1 (5 bases). Here the CDR3 DNA reads TGTGCCAGTAGTATTCCCACAGGGAACACTGAAGCTTTCTTT. It encodes CASSIPTGNTEAFF.